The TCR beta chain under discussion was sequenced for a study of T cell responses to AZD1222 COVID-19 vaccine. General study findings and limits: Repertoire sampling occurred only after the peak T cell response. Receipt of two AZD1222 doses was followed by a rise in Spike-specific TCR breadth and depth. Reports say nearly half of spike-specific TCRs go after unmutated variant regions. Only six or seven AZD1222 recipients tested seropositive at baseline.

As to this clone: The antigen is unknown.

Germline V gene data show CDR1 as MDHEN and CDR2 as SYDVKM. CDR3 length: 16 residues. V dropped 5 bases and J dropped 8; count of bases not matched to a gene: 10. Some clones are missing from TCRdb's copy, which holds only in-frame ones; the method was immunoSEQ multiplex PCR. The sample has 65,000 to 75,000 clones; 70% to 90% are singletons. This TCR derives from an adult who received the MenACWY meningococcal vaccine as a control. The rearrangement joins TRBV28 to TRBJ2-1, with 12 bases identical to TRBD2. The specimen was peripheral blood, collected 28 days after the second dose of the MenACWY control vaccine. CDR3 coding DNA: TGTGCCAGCAGTCCGCCAGGGGGACTAGCGGGTTATGAGCAGTTCTTC. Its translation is CASSPPGGLAGYEQFF.